One TCR beta chain is described in this entry. The sample belongs to a study of OX40 agonist ivuxolimab in advanced cancers. Assay used: immunoSEQ multiplex PCR; TCRdb lists only in-frame clones, some missing. The sample has about 77,000 clones; 80% to 95% are singletons. V was pared by 7 bases and J by 6 bases, with 30 bases between. CDR1 and CDR2 from the germline V gene are LNHDA and SQIVND (reference sequence). This CDR3 has 18 residues. The source of this sequence is an adult with an advanced solid tumor such as melanoma, head and neck, liver or kidney cancer. The sequencing here drew on CD4+ or CD8+ T cells sorted from blood, taken in a trial of the OX40 agonist ivuxolimab. V usage is TRBV19 and J usage is TRBJ1-1; a weak D match, TRBD1 (5 bases). The CDR3 DNA reads TGTGCCAGTATCGATGCTCGTTCGGAGGGCAGGGAGTACTCTGAAGCTTTCTTT. Residues: CASIDARSEGREYSEAFF. The variable domain in full, completed from reference TRBV19 and TRBJ1-1, reads DGGITQSPKYLFRKEGQNVTLSCEQNLNHDAMYWYRQDPGQGLRLIYYSQIVNDFQKGDIAEGYSVSREKKESFPLTVTSAQKNPTAFYLCASIDARSEGREYSEAFFGQGTRLTVV.